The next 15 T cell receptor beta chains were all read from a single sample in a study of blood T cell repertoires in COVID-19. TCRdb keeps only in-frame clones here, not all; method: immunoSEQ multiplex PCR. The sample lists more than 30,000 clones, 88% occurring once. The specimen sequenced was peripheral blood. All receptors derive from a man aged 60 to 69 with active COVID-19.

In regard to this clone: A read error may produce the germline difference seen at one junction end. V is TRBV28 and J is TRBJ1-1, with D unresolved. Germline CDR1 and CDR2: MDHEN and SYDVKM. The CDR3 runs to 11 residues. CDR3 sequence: CASSFPEVLHF. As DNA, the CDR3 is TGTGCCAGCAGTTTCCCCGAGGTCCTACACTTT. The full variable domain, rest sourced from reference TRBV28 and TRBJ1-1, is DVKVTQSSRYLVKRTGEKVFLECVQDMDHENMFWYRQDPGLGLRLIYFSYDVKMKEKGDIPEGYSVSREKKERFSLILESASTNQTSMYLCASSFPEVLHFGQGTRLTVV.

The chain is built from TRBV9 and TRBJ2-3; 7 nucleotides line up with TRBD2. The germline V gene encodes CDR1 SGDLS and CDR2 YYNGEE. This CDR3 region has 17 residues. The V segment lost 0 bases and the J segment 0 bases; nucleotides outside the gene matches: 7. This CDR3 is CASSVEGSGYSTDTQYF. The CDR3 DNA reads TGTGCCAGCAGCGTAGAGGGTAGCGGGTATAGCACAGATACGCAGTATTTT.

The DNA of the CDR3 is TGTGCCAGCAGCCAAGATTTGTCCTCCGGGAATGAGCAGTTCTTC. This encodes CASSQDLSSGNEQFF. The chain combines TRBV3-1 (or the pseudogene TRBV3-2) with TRBJ2-1; no clear D. This CDR3 is 15 amino acids long. Germline-derived CDR1 and CDR2 are LGHDT and YNNKEL (reference sequence). V was trimmed by 0 bases and J by 7 bases, leaving 13 bases between them.

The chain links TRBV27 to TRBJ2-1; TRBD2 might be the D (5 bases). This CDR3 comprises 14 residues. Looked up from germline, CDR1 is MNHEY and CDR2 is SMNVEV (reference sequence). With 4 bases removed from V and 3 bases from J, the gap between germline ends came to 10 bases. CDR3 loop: CASSSSGGYNEQFF. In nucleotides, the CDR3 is TGTGCCAGCAGTTCTTCCGGAGGCTACAATGAGCAGTTCTTC.

In nucleotides, the CDR3 is TGTGCCTGGAGCCTTAGCGGGAGAGAAGAGACCCAGTACTTC. This sequence encodes CAWSLSGREETQYF. The gene calls are TRBV30 and TRBJ2-5, with 9 positions matching TRBD2. This CDR3 contains 14 residues. After removal of 3 bases from V and 3 bases from J, the junction contained 5 bases not matched to a gene. From germline, CDR1 is GTSNPN and CDR2 SVGIG (reference sequence).

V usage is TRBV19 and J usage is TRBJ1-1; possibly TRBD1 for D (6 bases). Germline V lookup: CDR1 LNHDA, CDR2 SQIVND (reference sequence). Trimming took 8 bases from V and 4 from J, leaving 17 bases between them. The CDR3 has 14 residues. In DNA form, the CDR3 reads TGTGCCAGTCAATCCGGGACAATAATCACTGAAGCTTTCTTT. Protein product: CASQSGTIITEAFF.

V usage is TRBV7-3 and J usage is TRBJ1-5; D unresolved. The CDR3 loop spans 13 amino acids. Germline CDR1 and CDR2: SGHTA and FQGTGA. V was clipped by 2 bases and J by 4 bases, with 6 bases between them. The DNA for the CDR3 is TGTGCCAGCAGCTTACCAGGTAATCAGCCCCAGCATTTT. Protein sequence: CASSLPGNQPQHF.

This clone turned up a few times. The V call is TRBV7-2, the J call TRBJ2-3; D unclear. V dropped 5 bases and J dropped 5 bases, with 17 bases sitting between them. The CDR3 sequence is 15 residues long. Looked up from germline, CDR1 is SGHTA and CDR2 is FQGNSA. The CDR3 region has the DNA TGTGCCAGCAGCCCCCCCGCATCGCGAGGAGATACGCAGTATTTT. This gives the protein CASSPPASRGDTQYF.

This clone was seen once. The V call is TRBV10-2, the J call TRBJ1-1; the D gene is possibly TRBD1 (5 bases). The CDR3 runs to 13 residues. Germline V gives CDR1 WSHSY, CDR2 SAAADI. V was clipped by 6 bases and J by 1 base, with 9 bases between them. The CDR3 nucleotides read TGCGCCAGCAGGGACACAGCGAACACTGAAGCTTTCTTT. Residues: CASRDTANTEAFF.

CDR3 nucleotide sequence: TGTGCCACCAGCAGACCAGACAGGAATCAGCCCCAGCATTTT. It is translated as CATSRPDRNQPQHF. The chain couples TRBV15 to TRBJ1-5; D may be TRBD1 (6 bases). Germline-derived CDR1 and CDR2 are LNHNV and YYDKDF (reference sequence). Trimming removed 2 bases from V and 4 bases from J, with 9 bases in between. The CDR3 totals 14 residues. Full variable domain (rest looked up from reference TRBV15 and TRBJ1-5): DAMVIQNPRYQVTQFGKPVTLSCSQTLNHNVMYWYQQKSSQAPKLLFHYYDKDFNNEADTPDNFQSRRPNTSFCFLDIRSPGLGDTAMYLCATSRPDRNQPQHFGDGTRLSIL.

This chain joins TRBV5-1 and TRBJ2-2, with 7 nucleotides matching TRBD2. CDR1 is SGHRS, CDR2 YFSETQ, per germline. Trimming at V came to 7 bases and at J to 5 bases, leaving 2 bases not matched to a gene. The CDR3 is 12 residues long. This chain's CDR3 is CASGRGTGELFF. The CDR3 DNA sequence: TGCGCCAGCGGGAGGGGAACCGGGGAGCTGTTTTTT.

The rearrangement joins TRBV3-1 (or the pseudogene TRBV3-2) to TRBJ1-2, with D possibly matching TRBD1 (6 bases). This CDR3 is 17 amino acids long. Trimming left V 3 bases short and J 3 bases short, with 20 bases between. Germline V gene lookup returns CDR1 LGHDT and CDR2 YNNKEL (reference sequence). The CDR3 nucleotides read TGTGCCAGCAGCCAGAGAGGAGAGACAGGCGTCTACTATGGCTACACCTTC. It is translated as CASSQRGETGVYYGYTF.

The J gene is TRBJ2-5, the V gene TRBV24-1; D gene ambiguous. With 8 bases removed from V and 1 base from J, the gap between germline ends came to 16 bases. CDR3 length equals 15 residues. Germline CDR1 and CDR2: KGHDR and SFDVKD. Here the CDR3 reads CATKRMGVLQETQYF. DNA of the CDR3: TGTGCCACCAAAAGAATGGGCGTTCTCCAAGAGACCCAGTACTTC.

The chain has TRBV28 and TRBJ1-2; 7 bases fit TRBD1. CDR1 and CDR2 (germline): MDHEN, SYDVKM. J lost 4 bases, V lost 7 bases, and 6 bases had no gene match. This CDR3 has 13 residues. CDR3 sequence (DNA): TGTGCCAGCACTTTGGACAGGTTCTATGGCTACACCTTC. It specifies CASTLDRFYGYTF.

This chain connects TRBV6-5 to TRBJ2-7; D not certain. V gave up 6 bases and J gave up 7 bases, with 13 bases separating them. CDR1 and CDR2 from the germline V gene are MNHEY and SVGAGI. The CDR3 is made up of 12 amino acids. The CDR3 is CASSLTNREQYF. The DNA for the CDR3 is TGTGCCAGCAGCCTAACTAACCGAGAGCAGTACTTC.